This record concerns one T cell receptor (beta chain) sequence. The sample is drawn from a study of T cell responses to AZD1222 COVID-19 vaccine. V was trimmed by 7 bases and J by 2 bases, leaving 8 bases between them. The CDR3 extends over 11 amino acids. Germline V CDR1 and CDR2: SQVTM, ANQGSEA. The assay was immunoSEQ multiplex PCR, and TCRdb's table has in-frame clones only and misses some. The sample contains tens of thousands of clones, approximately 87% of which appear only once. The V and J genes are TRBV29-1 and TRBJ1-1; D gene uncertain. This sequence was found in an adult who received the AZD1222 COVID-19 vaccine. Here the sequenced sample was peripheral blood, taken 28 days after the second AZD1222 dose. CDR3 sequence reads: CSAVRNTEAFF. CDR3 bases: TGCAGCGCTGTGAGAAACACTGAAGCTTTCTTT.